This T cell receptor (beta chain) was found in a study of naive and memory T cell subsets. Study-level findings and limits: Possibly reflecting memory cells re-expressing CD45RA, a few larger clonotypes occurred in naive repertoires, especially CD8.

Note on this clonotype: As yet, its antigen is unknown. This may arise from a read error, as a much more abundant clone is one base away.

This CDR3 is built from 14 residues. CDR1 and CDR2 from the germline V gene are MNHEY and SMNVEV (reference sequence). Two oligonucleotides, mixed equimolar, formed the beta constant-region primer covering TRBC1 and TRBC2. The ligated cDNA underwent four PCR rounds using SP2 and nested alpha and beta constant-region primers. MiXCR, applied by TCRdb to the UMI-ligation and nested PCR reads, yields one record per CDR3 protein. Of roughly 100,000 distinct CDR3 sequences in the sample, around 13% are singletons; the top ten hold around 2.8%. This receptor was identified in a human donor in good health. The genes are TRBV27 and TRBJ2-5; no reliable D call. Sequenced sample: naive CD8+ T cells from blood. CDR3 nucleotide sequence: TGTGCCAGAAGTTTGTCGGTTCTTCAAGAGACCCAGTACTTC. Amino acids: CARSLSVLQETQYF.